The source of this T cell receptor beta chain is a study of T-cell memory formation after mild COVID-19 (dated by TCRdb to 2020 to 2022). General notes on the study: Most TCR sequence clusters were specific to one of the two donors. Two young, previously healthy adult volunteers made up the cohort, one male and one female. Longitudinal TCRalpha and TCRbeta repertoire sequencing tracked T-cell clones expanding and contracting after mild COVID-19 in a couple of donors. Broader findings and caveats from the paper: From day 15 to 85, contracting clones showed balanced CD4/CD8 phenotypes, whereas a second wave of clones that expanded from day 15 to 37 leaned towards CD4+. Only two mild cases were covered in the study, and larger cohorts including severe cases with pre-infection samples were considered necessary. Some responding clones were detected in pre-infection memory, which suggested that pre-existing cross-reactive memory T cells had joined the SARS-CoV-2 response. Whether the second-wave clones peaking on day 37 were SARS-CoV-2 specific was not confirmed. Contracting CD4+ clones were found mainly in CM and EM memory subsets, while CD8+ clones were enriched in EMRA.

Ficoll-Paque density gradient centrifugation was the method used to isolate PBMCs. For sequencing, an Illumina NovaSeq 6000 was employed. TCRalpha and TCRbeta cDNA libraries were constructed by 5'RACE with constant-segment primers, with sample barcodes and unique molecular identifiers being introduced. RNA was extracted from every sample with Trizol reagent. The libraries were amplified in two PCR steps, and the second step added a second sample barcode and Illumina TruSeq adapters. Sequencing of libraries was performed on an Illumina NovaSeq with 2 x 150 bp paired-end reads. The source study handled its data this way. Demultiplexing of reads and collapsing into UMI-guided consensus sequences were performed with migec v1.2.7. Using mixcr v2.1.11, the UMI consensuses were aligned to TRA and TRB V and J templates and assembled into clonotypes. A clonotype was counted as expanded or contracted only if both edgeR and NoisET called the change significant, with noise models trained on biological replicates. For edgeR calls, a false discovery rate-adjusted p below 0.01 and a log2 fold-change threshold of 1 were applied. As an exploratory analysis of dynamics, PCA with hierarchical clustering was applied to max-normalized trajectories of the 1000 most abundant clonotypes. The CD4 or CD8 phenotype of responding clones was assigned using the separately sequenced CD4+ and CD8+ repertoires. The raw public reads went through TCRdb reprocessing: fastp at Q25, MiXCR clone calling, in-frame beta chains kept. Each entry merges the rows of one CDR3 protein and shows their most common DNA and genes. These V and J calls originate from TCRdb's pipeline instead of the authors' own analysis. This sample is represented by more than 350,000 distinct CDR3 sequences; roughly 21% of them were singletons. The biggest ten clones account for 12% of the sample.

This clonotype occurred a few times. Its antigen is not yet known. No qualities accompany the bases; no much larger clone lies one base away. CDR3 length: 17 amino acids, cysteine to phenylalanine. The entry retains the CDR3 DNA only, 51 bases that are in frame from base 1. The TCR originated in an adult woman who had mild COVID-19 (a few samples of this study predate the infection). The sample titles of this study are shuffled in the database, so cell type and time point are left out; the donor was told from shared clones. Sequencing was performed on PBMCs or a T cell subset sorted from them (not recorded which). The chain was built from TRBV21-1 and TRBJ2-5; the table gives TRBD2 as D, unverified against the DNA. TRBV21-1 counts as a pseudogene. The DNA sequence follows: TGTGCCAGCAGTCCCTTACTCTATGGGGAGACACAAGAGACCCAGTACTTC. Its protein reads: CASSPLLYGETQETQYF.